This entry features one T cell receptor (beta chain) sequence. As yet, its antigen is unknown. The TCR beta cDNA libraries carried unique molecular identifiers. T cells, about 0.85 to 11 million of them, yielded about half a million cDNA molecules. TCRdb used MiXCR to reprocess the PCR reads, holding one entry per CDR3 protein. There are about 460,000 distinct CDR3 sequences in the sample; roughly 45% occur only once, and roughly 12% lies in the top ten. This sample stems from a study of post-analysis software for immune sequencing data. Across the study: Relapsing-remitting, secondary progressive and progressive-relapsing courses of multiple sclerosis were included.

Study findings and constraints: Normalized Chao1 diversity was significantly reduced in patients versus controls.

The sequenced material came from blood. This sequence was found in a girl between 5 and 17 years old with multiple sclerosis.

The CDR3 nucleotides are TGTGCCAGCAGCTCGTCGGACGGGGATGAGCAGTTCTTC. Amino acid sequence: CASSSSDGDEQFF. The J gene is TRBJ2-1, the V gene TRBV7-9, with D perhaps matching TRBD2 (5 bases). V was cut by 4 bases and J by 8 bases, with 12 bases left in between. CDR3 length: 13 residues. Germline values: CDR1 SEHNR, CDR2 FQNEAQ (reference sequence).